This note documents a single TCR beta chain sequence. Other DNA sequences in this sample translate to the same CDR3. Profiling relied on immunoSEQ multiplex PCR, and the TCRdb table lists in-frame clones only, not all of them. The sample has approximately 1.9 million clones; about 94% are singletons. The naive CD8 population came from CD45RO-negative cells selected for CCR7, without terminally differentiated effector memory CD45RA+ cells. This entry belongs to a study of shared clonotypes between healthy human individuals. The ends lost 7 bases at V and 2 bases at J; junction bases unmatched: 3. Germline CDR1 reads SQVTM; CDR2 reads ANQGSEA. The CDR3 runs to 13 residues.

The chain links TRBV29-1 to TRBJ2-1, with TRBD2 matching over 9 bases. The clonotype was recovered from a man between 18 and 35 years old in good health. Some clones in this sample may be carry-over from other donors' samples. Sample: naive CD8+ T cells from PBMCs. CDR3 amino acids: CSGVAGAYNEQFF. The CDR3, as DNA: TGCAGCGGGGTAGCGGGAGCCTACAATGAGCAGTTCTTC.